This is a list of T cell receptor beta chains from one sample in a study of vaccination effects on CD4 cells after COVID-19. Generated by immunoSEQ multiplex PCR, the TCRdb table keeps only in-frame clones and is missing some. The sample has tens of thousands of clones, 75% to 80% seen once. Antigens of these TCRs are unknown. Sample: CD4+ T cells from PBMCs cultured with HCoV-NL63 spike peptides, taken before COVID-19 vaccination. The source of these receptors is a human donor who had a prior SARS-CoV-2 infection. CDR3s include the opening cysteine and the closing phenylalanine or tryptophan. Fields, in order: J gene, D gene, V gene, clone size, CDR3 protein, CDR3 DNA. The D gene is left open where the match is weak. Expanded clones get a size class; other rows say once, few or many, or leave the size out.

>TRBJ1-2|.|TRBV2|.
CASSEEIGGRYYGYTF
TGTGCCAGCAGTGAAGAGATTGGGGGACGTTACTATGGCTACACCTTC
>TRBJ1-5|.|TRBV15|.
CATSRGPYYTSNQPQHF
TGTGCCACCAGCAGAGGCCCTTATTACACAAGCAATCAGCCCCAGCATTTT
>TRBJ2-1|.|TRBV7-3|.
CASSLGTHSNEQFF
TGTGCCAGCAGCCTGGGGACCCATTCCAATGAGCAGTTCTTC
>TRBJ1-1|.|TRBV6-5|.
CASNNGRNTEAFF
TGTGCCAGCAATAACGGCAGGAACACTGAAGCTTTCTTT
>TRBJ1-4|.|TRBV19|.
CASRTLQRNEKLFF
TGTGCCAGTAGAACGTTACAGAGGAATGAAAAACTGTTTTTT
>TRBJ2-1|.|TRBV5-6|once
CASRLRGPYNEQFF
TGTGCCAGCAGGCTCAGGGGACCCTACAATGAGCAGTTCTTC
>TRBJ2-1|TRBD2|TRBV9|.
CASSVWGGLAGGRDNEQFF
TGTGCCAGCAGCGTATGGGGCGGACTAGCGGGGGGCAGAGACAATGAGCAGTTCTTC
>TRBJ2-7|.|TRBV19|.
CASSIIGTQETYEQYF
TGTGCCAGTAGTATTATCGGAACGCAGGAGACCTACGAGCAGTACTTC
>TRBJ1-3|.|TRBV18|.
CASSPRGGLSGNTIYF
TGTGCCAGCTCACCTCGCGGGGGCCTCTCTGGAAACACCATATATTTT
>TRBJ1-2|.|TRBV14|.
CASSQDAGGHYGYTF
TGTGCCAGCAGCCAAGATGCGGGGGGGCACTATGGCTACACCTTC
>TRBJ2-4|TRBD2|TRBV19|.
CASSRSGGALGIQYF
TGTGCCAGTAGTCGTAGCGGGGGGGCCCTTGGCATTCAGTACTTC
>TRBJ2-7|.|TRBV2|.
CASRRSSYEQYF
TGTGCCAGCAGGCGCAGCTCCTACGAGCAGTACTTC
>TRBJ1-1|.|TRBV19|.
CASSIGPGRGAEAFF
TGTGCCAGTAGTATAGGCCCGGGGAGAGGGGCTGAAGCTTTCTTT
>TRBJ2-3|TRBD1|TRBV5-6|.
CASSLQGGTDTQYF
TGTGCCAGCAGTCTGCAGGGGGGCACAGATACGCAGTATTTT
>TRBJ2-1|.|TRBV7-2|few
CASSLMIARKISYNEQFF
TGTGCCAGCAGCTTAATGATAGCCCGGAAAATCTCCTACAATGAGCAGTTCTTC
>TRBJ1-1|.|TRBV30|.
CAWSQGGGDLEAFF
TGTGCCTGGAGCCAAGGGGGGGGAGACCTTGAAGCTTTCTTT
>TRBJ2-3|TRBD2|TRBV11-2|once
CASSLRLAGRRTDTQYF
TGTGCCAGCAGCTTAAGACTAGCGGGCCGTCGCACAGATACGCAGTATTTT
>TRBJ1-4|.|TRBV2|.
CASSLQGGTNEKLFF
TGTGCCAGCAGTTTACAGGGTGGCACTAATGAAAAACTGTTTTTT
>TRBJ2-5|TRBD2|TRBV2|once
CASSGLAGETQYF
TGTGCCAGCAGTGGACTAGCGGGAGAGACCCAGTACTTC
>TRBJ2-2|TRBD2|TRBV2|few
CASTWTSANTGELFF
TGTGCCAGCACCTGGACTAGCGCAAACACCGGGGAGCTGTTTTTT
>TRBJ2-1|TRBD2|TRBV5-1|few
CASRVGTTSYNEQFF
TGCGCCAGCAGGGTCGGGACTACCTCCTACAATGAGCAGTTCTTC
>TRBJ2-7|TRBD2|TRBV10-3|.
CAISESLAGASYEQYF
TGTGCCATCAGTGAGTCGTTAGCGGGGGCCTCCTACGAGCAGTACTTC
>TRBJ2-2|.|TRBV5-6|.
CASSFRDFGELFF
TGTGCCAGCAGCTTCCGCGATTTCGGGGAGCTGTTTTTT
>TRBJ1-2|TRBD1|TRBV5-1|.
CASSLGTGSYGYTF
TGCGCCAGCAGCTTGGGGACAGGGAGCTATGGCTACACCTTC
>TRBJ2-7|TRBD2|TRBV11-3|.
CASSLRREIVYEQYF
TGTGCCAGCAGCTTACGGCGGGAGATAGTCTACGAGCAGTACTTC
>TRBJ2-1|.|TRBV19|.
CASSFGSYNEQFF
TGTGCCAGCAGTTTTGGCTCCTACAATGAGCAGTTCTTC
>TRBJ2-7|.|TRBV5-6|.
CASSLVDSYEQYF
TGTGCCAGCAGCTTGGTTGACAGCTACGAGCAGTACTTC
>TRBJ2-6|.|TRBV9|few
CASSVGPISGANVLTF
TGTGCCAGCAGCGTAGGACCGATCTCTGGGGCCAACGTCCTGACTTTC
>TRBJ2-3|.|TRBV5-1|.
CASSLRDTGTDTQYF
TGCGCCAGCAGCTTGAGGGACACGGGCACGGATACGCAGTATTTT
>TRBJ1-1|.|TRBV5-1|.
CASSQDTEAFF
TGCGCCAGCAGCCAGGACACTGAAGCTTTCTTT
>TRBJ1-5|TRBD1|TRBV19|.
CASSIVGTGGTQPQHF
TGTGCCAGTAGTATAGTGGGGACAGGGGGGACTCAGCCCCAGCATTTT
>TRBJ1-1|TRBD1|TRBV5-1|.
CASSQQGVAEAFF
TGCGCCAGCAGCCAACAGGGGGTCGCTGAAGCTTTCTTT
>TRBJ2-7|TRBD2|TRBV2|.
CASSEFTSGKAGSEQYF
TGTGCCAGCAGTGAATTTACTAGCGGGAAGGCGGGTTCCGAGCAGTACTTC
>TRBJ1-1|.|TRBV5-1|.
CASSEDSQNTEAFF
TGCGCCAGCAGCGAGGACAGCCAGAACACTGAAGCTTTCTTT
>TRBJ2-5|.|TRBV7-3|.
CASSLTLRETQYF
TGTGCCAGCAGCTTAACGCTTCGCGAGACCCAGTACTTC
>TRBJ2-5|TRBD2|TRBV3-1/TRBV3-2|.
CASSPTSGSTQYF
TGTGCCAGCAGCCCTACTAGCGGCAGTACCCAGTACTTC
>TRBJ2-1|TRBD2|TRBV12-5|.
CASGLVGLTPSYNEQFF
TGTGCTAGTGGTTTGGTGGGACTAACGCCTTCCTACAATGAGCAGTTCTTC
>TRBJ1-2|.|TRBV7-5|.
CARSLARQPQEDYGYTF
TGTGCCAGAAGCTTAGCCCGACAGCCCCAAGAAGACTATGGCTACACCTTC
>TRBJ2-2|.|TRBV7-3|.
CASSSGGGGGTGELFF
TGTGCCAGCAGCTCCGGAGGAGGGGGAGGCACCGGGGAGCTGTTTTTT
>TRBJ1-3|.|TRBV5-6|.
CASSRVPRNTIYF
TGTGCCAGCAGCCGGGTTCCACGAAACACCATATATTTT
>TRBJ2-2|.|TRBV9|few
CASRGGDGELFF
TGTGCCAGCAGGGGGGGTGACGGGGAGCTGTTTTTT
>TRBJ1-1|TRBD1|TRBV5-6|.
CASSLRAEQGFWNTEAFF
TGTGCCAGCAGCTTGAGGGCGGAACAGGGGTTTTGGAACACTGAAGCTTTCTTT